Described below is a single T cell receptor (beta chain) sequence and its context. Donors were all healthy Caucasians. The data originate from a study of identical twins. It was template switching that added a universal primer site, and there were unique molecular identifiers on the cDNA. One entry per CDR3 protein results from TCRdb running MiXCR on the 5' RACE reads. This table holds 700,000 or so distinct CDR3 sequences, around 8.6% found once. CDR3 size: 15 residues. Germline V gene lookup returns CDR1 LGHNA and CDR2 YSLEER. V was pared by 2 bases and J by 8 bases, with 8 bases of the junction left unmatched. The same data also went into a second study, on yellow fever vaccine responses in identical twins.

Source material: PBMCs. The sequence was collected from a woman between 18 and 29 years old in good health. V gene TRBV4-3 combines with J gene TRBJ2-1; 8 bases are a match to TRBD2. The chain's CDR3 is CASSQRSTSGDEQFF. CDR3 sequence (DNA): TGCGCCAGCAGCCAACGCTCCACTAGCGGCGATGAGCAGTTCTTC.